This entry describes one T cell receptor (beta chain). The antigen it recognizes is unknown. No clone much larger than this one lies a single base away; base qualities are absent. The data were taken from a study of T-cell memory formation after mild COVID-19 (dated by TCRdb to the early 2020s). Regarding the complete study: TCR sequence clusters from the two donors were largely donor specific. T-cell clones expanding and contracting after mild COVID-19 in two donors were tracked by longitudinal TCRalpha and TCRbeta repertoire sequencing. The cohort was made up of two young adult volunteers, one female and one male, who were previously healthy. Points the paper makes about the study in general: Some responding clones were detected in pre-infection memory, which suggested that pre-existing cross-reactive memory T cells had joined the SARS-CoV-2 response. From day 15 to 85, contracting clones showed balanced CD4/CD8 phenotypes, whereas a second wave of clones that expanded from day 15 to 37 leaned towards CD4+. Contracting CD4+ clones were located mainly in the CM and EM memory subsets, whereas CD8+ clones were found to be enriched in EMRA. SARS-CoV-2 specificity was not confirmed for the second-wave clones peaking on day 37. The study included only a couple of mild cases, and larger cohorts that include severe cases with pre-infection samples were judged to be necessary.

Sequenced using an Illumina NovaSeq 6000. TCRalpha and TCRbeta cDNA libraries were constructed by 5'RACE with constant-segment primers, with sample barcodes and unique molecular identifiers being introduced. RNA was extracted from every sample with Trizol reagent. Library amplification was performed in two PCR steps, and a second sample barcode and Illumina TruSeq adapters were introduced in the second step. The libraries were sequenced on an Illumina NovaSeq using 2 x 150 bp paired-end reads. Concerning the study's data processing: Reads were demultiplexed and collapsed into UMI-guided consensus sequences with migec v1.2.7. With mixcr v2.1.11, UMI consensuses were aligned to TRA and TRB V and J templates and assembled into clonotypes. A clonotype was counted as expanded or contracted only when both edgeR and NoisET called the clonotype significant, with the noise models trained on biological replicates. For edgeR calls, a false discovery rate-adjusted p below 0.01 and a log2 fold-change threshold of 1 were applied. As an exploratory analysis of dynamics, PCA with hierarchical clustering was applied to max-normalized trajectories of the 1000 most abundant clonotypes. Separately sequenced CD4+ and CD8+ repertoires were used to assign the CD4 or CD8 phenotype of responding clones. TCRdb passed the public sequencing reads through fastp at Q25 and MiXCR, retaining productive beta sequences. Each CDR3 protein gets just one entry, which takes the most common genes and DNA from the rows behind it. TCRdb, not the authors, supplied the V and J calls. This sample is represented by 250,000 to 400,000 distinct CDR3 sequences; over 11% of them were singletons. The biggest ten clones account for around a fifth of the sample.

PBMCs were isolated by Ficoll-Paque density gradient centrifugation. This TCR derives from a man aged 18 to 30 who had mild COVID-19 (a few samples of this study predate the infection). The sample titles of this study are shuffled in the database, so cell type and time point are left out; the donor was told from shared clones. The sequencing sample was made of PBMCs or a T cell subset sorted from them (not recorded which).

The nucleotide sequence is TGTGCCAGCAGCGTAGAGGCCCTCACAGATACGCAGTATTTT. It is translated as CASSVEALTDTQYF. The chain joins TRBV9 to TRBJ2-3; no D gene call is confident. The germline V gene specifies SGDLS as CDR1 and YYNGEE as CDR2. Reading from cysteine to phenylalanine, the CDR3 counts 14 amino acids. Only CDR3 DNA remains: 42 bases, in frame from the first base. V is reduced by 0 bases and J by 2 bases, leaving a spacing of 7 bases between them.